This T cell receptor beta chain was sequenced during a study of immune heterogeneity within non-small cell lung tumors. Study context: There were a handful of squamous cell carcinomas, roughly 10 non-squamous carcinomas and 1 tumor not otherwise specified.

This clonotype is labeled as medium-sized. The antigen is undetermined. Study-wide findings and caveats: Identical dominant CDR3 beta clonotypes spanned tumor sites within a patient, beside site-unique high-frequency clones. Although only moderate, the correlation of local T-cell clonality with local tumor mutational burden was significant (R 0.3 to 0.35).

The V end was cut by 9 bases, the J end by 1 base, with 14 bases between. The V gene's germline CDR1 is SGHAT and CDR2 FQNNGV. The CDR3 spans 14 residues. Each sample used roughly 600 ng of genomic DNA from bulk tumor tissue. Every primary tumor yielded several biopsies, spaced far apart, that were taken during surgery. These patients got curative surgery after being newly diagnosed with untreated non-small cell lung cancer. The donors had newly diagnosed non-small cell lung cancer and underwent surgery intended to cure it. Multiplex PCR with 32 V and 13 J primers amplified TCR beta CDR3. TCRdb called the multiplex PCR reads again in MiXCR, with one record for every CDR3 protein. The sample contains about 10,000 distinct CDR3 sequences, less than 20% of which appear only once.

The sample was lung tumor tissue. The TCR was taken from a man aged 40-49 years with non-small cell lung cancer. V gene TRBV11-2 combines with J gene TRBJ2-3; perhaps TRBD2 as D (5 bases). CDR3 region: CASSDRGGTDTQYF. CDR3 sequence (DNA): TGTGCCAGTTCCGATCGGGGTGGCACAGATACGCAGTATTTT.